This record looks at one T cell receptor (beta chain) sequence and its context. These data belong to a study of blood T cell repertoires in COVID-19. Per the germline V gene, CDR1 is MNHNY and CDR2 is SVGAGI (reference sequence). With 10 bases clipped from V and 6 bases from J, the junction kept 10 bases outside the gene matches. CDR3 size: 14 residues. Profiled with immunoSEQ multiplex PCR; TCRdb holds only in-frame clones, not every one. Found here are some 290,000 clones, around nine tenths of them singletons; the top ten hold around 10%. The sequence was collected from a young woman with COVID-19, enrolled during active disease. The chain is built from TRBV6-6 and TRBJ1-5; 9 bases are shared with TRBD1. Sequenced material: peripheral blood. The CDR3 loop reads CATKEGTGTQPQHF. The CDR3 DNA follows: TGTGCCACCAAAGAAGGGACAGGGACTCAGCCCCAGCATTTT.